This entry lists 32 T cell receptor beta chains sequenced from one sample in a study of post-analysis software for immune sequencing data. Study findings and constraints: Comparison of patients with controls showed five or six TRBV segments more frequent in patients, TRBV5-6, TRBV5-1 and TRBV20-1 among them.

These receptors have no identified antigens. cDNA libraries for TCR beta contained unique molecular identifiers. TCRdb reprocessed the PCR reads via MiXCR and lists one record per CDR3 protein. This sample yields a few hundred thousand distinct CDR3 sequences, of which less than 45% are seen a single time; around an eighth belongs to the top ten. Sequenced: blood. The receptors shown here come from a girl between 10 and 17 years old with multiple sclerosis.

This clonotype was picked up a small number of times. The chain is built from TRBV20-1 and TRBJ2-5, with 8 bases fitting TRBD2. This CDR3 region has 13 residues. The germline V gene has CDR1 DFQATT and CDR2 SNEGSKA (reference sequence). V lost 4 bases and J lost 5; bases outside the gene matches: 6. This chain's CDR3 is CSAKPAGVETQYF. The CDR3 nucleotides are TGCAGTGCTAAACCAGCGGGAGTGGAGACCCAGTACTTC.

The chain combines TRBV29-1 with TRBJ2-1; 7 bases align to TRBD2. The length of the CDR3 is 15 residues. Trimming at V came to 3 bases and at J to 4 bases, leaving 9 bases not matched to a gene. Per the germline V gene, CDR1 is SQVTM and CDR2 is ANQGSEA. CDR3 coding DNA: TGCAGCGTTGACCAGCGGGAACCGTCTTACAATGAGCAGTTCTTC. Protein product: CSVDQREPSYNEQFF.

The rearrangement links TRBV24-1 to TRBJ2-1; the match to TRBD2 covers 8 bases. CDR3 length: 16 amino acids. J gave up 6 bases and V 4 bases, and 10 bases lay outside the gene matches. Germline V gene lookup returns CDR1 KGHDR and CDR2 SFDVKD. The CDR3 DNA is TGTGCCACCAGTGACACTCGGACTAGCTTCTCCAATGAGCAGTTCTTC. Its protein is CATSDTRTSFSNEQFF.

J is TRBJ1-1 and V is TRBV6-5; tentatively, D is TRBD1 (6 bases). The CDR3 totals 14 residues. Germline V lookup: CDR1 MNHEY, CDR2 SVGAGI. V lost 6 bases, J lost 4 bases, and 15 bases lay in between. DNA for the CDR3: TGTGCCAGCAGCAGAGCCACAGGGCCCACTGAAGCTTTCTTT. This sequence encodes CASSRATGPTEAFF.

This clonotype turned up a few times. V gene TRBV20-1 combines with J gene TRBJ2-1; D possibly corresponds to TRBD2 (6 bases). Trimming shortened V by 7 bases and J by 4 bases, and 17 bases separated the two germline ends. This CDR3 contains 14 residues. Per germline, CDR1 DFQATT and CDR2 SNEGSKA (reference sequence). The CDR3 region is CSVGTSRGYNEQFF. In DNA, the CDR3 is TGCAGTGTGGGGACTTCGAGAGGGTACAATGAGCAGTTCTTC.

The gene calls are TRBV7-2 and TRBJ2-1; 9 positions agree with TRBD2. Near its end, the DNA agrees better with TRBJ2-7, so the J call may be wrong. Germline CDR1 SGHTA, CDR2 FQGNSA. The length of the CDR3 is 15 residues. Written as DNA, the CDR3 is TGTGCCAGCAGCGCCTCGGGACTAGCCTACAATGAGCAGTACTTC. It is translated as CASSASGLAYNEQYF.

The rearrangement uses TRBV12-3 or TRBV12-4 and TRBJ2-7; the D gene is possibly TRBD2 (5 bases). The CDR3 length is 14 residues. V was pared by 1 base and J by 6 bases, with 13 bases between. The CDR3 is CASSLGGEAIEQYF. The CDR3 region has the DNA TGTGCCAGCAGTTTAGGGGGAGAGGCTATCGAGCAGTACTTC.

V gene TRBV7-2 combines with J gene TRBJ2-7, with D possibly TRBD2 on 5 matching bases. The germline gives CDR1 SGHTA, CDR2 FQGNSA. This CDR3 is 11 amino acids long. Trimming shortened V by 6 bases and J by 10 bases, and 13 bases separated the two germline ends. The CDR3 protein is CASRADGFQYF. CDR3 DNA: TGTGCCAGCAGAGCGGACGGCTTTCAGTACTTC.

The V gene is TRBV15, the J gene TRBJ2-1; D not resolved. Trimming took off 2 bases at V and 4 bases at J, with 6 bases between the two ends. Germline V CDR1 and CDR2: LNHNV, YYDKDF (reference sequence). The CDR3 is made up of 13 amino acids. CDR3 coding DNA: TGTGCCACCAGCAGAACCTATTACAATGAGCAGTTCTTC. Translation gives CATSRTYYNEQFF.

The count of this clonotype is one. The rearrangement uses TRBV12-3 or TRBV12-4 and TRBJ2-1; D is perhaps TRBD1 (6 bases). This CDR3 is 13 amino acids long. V lost 6 bases and J 10 bases, leaving 16 bases between the germline ends. CDR3 nucleotides: TGTGCCAGCAGGCAGGGGAGCTCCTACGAGCAGTTCTTC. This translates into CASRQGSSYEQFF.

This CDR3 is CASMAGQGTDTQYF. The CDR3 nucleotides are TGTGCCAGCATGGCGGGACAGGGTACGGATACGCAGTATTTT. The chain is built from TRBV28 and TRBJ2-3; 9 bases are a match to TRBD1. The germline V gene encodes CDR1 MDHEN and CDR2 SYDVKM. Trimming took 7 bases from V and 6 from J; bases not matched to a gene: 8. This CDR3 has 14 amino acids.

J is TRBJ2-1 and V is TRBV5-4, with D hard to call. V dropped 3 bases and J dropped 9 bases, with 7 bases sitting between them. CDR3 length equals 11 residues. The germline CDR1 and CDR2 sequences are SGHNT and YYREEE (reference sequence). CDR3 nucleotides: TGTGCCAGCAGCTCGACAATTGAGCAGTTCTTC. This codes for CASSSTIEQFF.

This chain links TRBV13 with TRBJ2-7; D is perhaps TRBD1 or TRBD2 (6 bases each). Germline CDR1 reads PRHDT; CDR2 reads FYEKMQ (reference sequence). The CDR3 has 16 residues. V lost 2 bases, J lost 2 bases, and 16 bases lay in between. The CDR3 is CASSLRRPGGTYEQYF. The CDR3 DNA is TGTGCCAGCAGCTTAAGAAGGCCCGGGGGCACCTACGAGCAGTACTTC.

The table lists this clonotype with a few counts. The rearrangement links TRBV5-1 to TRBJ2-5; TRBD1 is a possible D gene (6 bases). The J call could be wrong; TRBJ2-7 is a better fit for the DNA end. The CDR3 spans 13 residues. Germline V gene lookup returns CDR1 SGHRS and CDR2 YFSETQ. CDR3 sequence reads: CASSLRTDHEQYF. CDR3 nucleotides: TGCGCCAGCAGCTTGAGGACAGATCACGAGCAGTACTTC.

The chain has TRBV20-1 and TRBJ2-5, with TRBD1 as a possible D gene (7 bases). The germline CDR1 and CDR2 sequences are DFQATT and SNEGSKA (reference sequence). The CDR3 extends over 13 amino acids. V was pared by 7 bases and J by 11 bases, with 23 bases between. This chain's CDR3 is CSVSRTGGEEQYF. The CDR3 DNA follows: TGCAGTGTATCCCGGACAGGAGGGGAGGAGCAGTACTTC.

The CDR3 region has the DNA TGTGCCAGCTCCCCATACAGGGTCGAGCAGTACTTC. Protein: CASSPYRVEQYF. The chain recombines TRBV28 with TRBJ2-7; a possible D gene is TRBD1 (6 bases). The CDR3 has 12 amino acids. Trimming cost V 8 bases and J 6 bases, with 14 bases left between them. Germline V gives CDR1 MDHEN, CDR2 SYDVKM.

This chain connects TRBV4-1 to TRBJ1-6, with D possibly matching TRBD1 (5 bases). V shed 0 bases and J shed 13 bases, with 16 bases lying between them. The germline CDR1 and CDR2 sequences are MGHRA and YSYEKL. This CDR3 spans 15 amino acids. The CDR3 DNA sequence: TGCGCCAGCAGCCAAGAAGGTGGGGGGGGTTATCCCCTCCACTTT. Encoded protein: CASSQEGGGGYPLHF.

The J gene is TRBJ1-6, the V gene TRBV21-1; the table names TRBD1, a call not compared with the DNA. TRBV21-1 is a pseudogene. The CDR3 extends over 15 amino acids. The CDR3, as DNA: TGTGCCAGCAGCAACCCCGGGACAGGGAATTCACCCCTCCACTTT. Amino acids: CASSNPGTGNSPLHF.

The rearrangement joins TRBV6-2 or TRBV6-3 to TRBJ2-7; the match to TRBD2 covers 8 bases. The CDR3 spans 17 residues. Germline CDR1 reads MNHEY; CDR2 reads SVGEGT. V dropped 5 bases and J dropped 4; count of bases not matched to a gene: 16. The CDR3 coding sequence is TGTGCCAGCAGTCTCAGAGTTGGAAGCGGGAGTGAGTACGAGCAGTACTTC. Translated: CASSLRVGSGSEYEQYF.

This clonotype was seen only a few times. The rearrangement links TRBV28 to TRBJ2-3; D not resolved. This CDR3 has 12 amino acids. V was clipped by 6 bases and J by 0 bases, with 4 bases between them. CDR1 is MDHEN, CDR2 SYDVKM, per germline. CDR3 protein: CASRPSTDTQYF. The CDR3 DNA reads TGTGCCAGCAGGCCTAGCACAGATACGCAGTATTTT.

The chain uses TRBV10-3 and TRBJ2-1; TRBD1 matches 8 bases. The V and J ends lost 1 base and 6 bases, in that order; junction bases with no gene match: 14. The CDR3 spans 18 residues. From germline, CDR1 is ENHRY and CDR2 SYGVKD. The DNA of the CDR3 is TGTGCCATCAGTGAGTTCCAGGACAGGGATGTTATCGGCAATGAGCAGTTCTTC. It yields the protein CAISEFQDRDVIGNEQFF.

The V call is TRBV27, the J call TRBJ2-1; the D gene is possibly TRBD1 (5 bases). Trimming took 1 base from V and 3 from J, leaving 16 bases between them. The CDR3 contains 17 residues. In germline, CDR1 is MNHEY, CDR2 SMNVEV (reference sequence). Here the CDR3 reads CASSLLRLGHHYNEQFF. For the CDR3, the DNA is TGTGCCAGCAGTTTATTAAGGTTGGGGCACCACTACAATGAGCAGTTCTTC.

This clonotype was seen a handful of times. CDR3 DNA: TGTGCCAGCAGCTTAGAACCGGGAGTGCTCTACGAGCAGTACTTC. Its translation is CASSLEPGVLYEQYF. The V and J genes are TRBV7-8 and TRBJ2-7; a weak D match, TRBD2 (6 bases). The CDR3 has 15 amino acids. Trimming left V 1 base short and J 3 bases short, with 13 bases between. CDR1 SGHVS and CDR2 FQNEAQ come from the germline V gene.

The CDR3 here is CASSVGLAANNEQFF. In DNA, the CDR3 is TGTGCCAGCAGCGTCGGACTAGCGGCGAACAATGAGCAGTTCTTC. The J gene is TRBJ2-1, the V gene TRBV6-1, with TRBD2 matching 10 bases. The CDR3 is 15 amino acids. Germline CDR1 is MNHNS and CDR2 is SASEGT. With 6 bases clipped from V and 5 bases from J, the junction kept 7 bases outside the gene matches.

The chain employs TRBV7-3 and TRBJ1-1; D is ambiguous. The V gene's germline CDR1 is SGHTA and CDR2 FQGTGA. The CDR3 has 14 amino acids. V lost 0 bases and J 6 bases, leaving 11 bases between the germline ends. CDR3 region: CASSLTFGRAEAFF. CDR3 nucleotide sequence: TGTGCCAGCAGCTTAACGTTCGGGCGGGCTGAAGCTTTCTTT.

The chain joins TRBV13 to TRBJ2-7; no clear D. The V end was cut by 4 bases, the J end by 0 bases, with 13 bases between. CDR3 length: 15 residues. Germline values: CDR1 PRHDT, CDR2 FYEKMQ (reference sequence). The CDR3 DNA sequence: TGTGCCAGCAGCTACCCCCGGGCCGGCTCCTACGAGCAGTACTTC. It encodes CASSYPRAGSYEQYF.

This clonotype was seen a handful of times. The chain combines TRBV6-6 with TRBJ2-3, with a tentative D call TRBD1 (6 bases). The CDR3 spans 16 residues. V shed 6 bases and J shed 1 base, with 17 bases lying between them. The germline V gene encodes CDR1 MNHNY and CDR2 SVGAGI (reference sequence). CDR3 DNA sequence: TGTGCCAGCAGCCCCGGATACAGGGACGGCACAGATACGCAGTATTTT. It translates to CASSPGYRDGTDTQYF.

The chain couples TRBV7-3 to TRBJ1-2; D is possibly TRBD1 (6 bases). The CDR3 totals 15 residues. The V end lost 5 bases, the J end lost 8 bases, and 21 bases lay between the germline ends. Germline lookup yields CDR1 SGHTA and CDR2 FQGTGA. The DNA for the CDR3 is TGTGCCAGCAGCCCCGACAGGCTACCTTCTCGCGGCTACACCTTC. Its translation: CASSPDRLPSRGYTF.

Note on this clonotype: Germline and junction disagree at one end, which may indicate a read error. The chain is built from TRBV28 and TRBJ2-5; TRBD2 agrees at 7 bases. Germline values: CDR1 MDHEN, CDR2 SYDVKM. This CDR3 has 12 residues. CDR3 sequence: CASKAGRETQYF. The CDR3 nucleotides are TGCGCCAGTAAGGCCGGGAGGGAGACCCAGTACTTC.

The chain links TRBV7-2 to TRBJ1-5; D call uncertain. Trimming took off 1 base at V and 7 bases at J, with 8 bases between the two ends. In germline, CDR1 is SGHTA, CDR2 FQGNSA. The CDR3 extends over 13 amino acids. Here the CDR3 reads CASSLVEEQPQHF. CDR3 bases: TGTGCCAGCAGCTTAGTGGAGGAACAGCCCCAGCATTTT.

The rearrangement links TRBV6-5 to TRBJ2-1; the match to TRBD1 covers 9 bases. The length of the CDR3 is 15 residues. The V gene end was trimmed by 5 bases and the J gene end by 2 bases; junction bases not matched to a gene: 4. CDR1 and CDR2 from the germline V gene are MNHEY and SVGAGI. CDR3 protein: CASSTGTGPYNEQFF. The CDR3 bases are TGTGCCAGCAGTACCGGGACAGGGCCCTACAATGAGCAGTTCTTC.

V is TRBV20-1 and J is TRBJ2-5, with 7 bases fitting TRBD2. CDR3 length: 14 residues. V shed 0 bases and J 1 base; nucleotides not matched to a gene: 2. The germline V gene has CDR1 DFQATT and CDR2 SNEGSKA (reference sequence). The chain's CDR3 is CSARERERQETQYF. As DNA, the CDR3 is TGCAGTGCTAGAGAGCGGGAGCGCCAAGAGACCCAGTACTTC.